Each of the 8 T cell receptor beta chains below was sequenced from the same sample in a study of T cells in Graves' hyperthyroidism and ophthalmopathy. Authors of the study amplified TCR beta CDR3 regions from RNA transcripts. A first-round RT-PCR of the TCR CDR3 used the HTBI primer set. A single record per CDR3 protein comes from TCRdb applying MiXCR to the multiplex PCR reads. The table has 370,000 or so distinct CDR3 sequences, roughly 25% seen once; the top ten hold 73%. The specimen was blood. All receptors derive from a man aged 50 to 59 with Graves' hyperthyroidism.

This clonotype has more than one count but fewer than ten. J is TRBJ2-7 and V is TRBV11-3; no firm D call. Germline CDR1 is SGHNT and CDR2 is YENEEA. V was clipped by 3 bases and J by 9 bases, with 15 bases between them. CDR3 length: 13 amino acids. Written as DNA, the CDR3 is TGTGCCAGCAGCTTTCGCCCGAATACCAGGCAGTACTTC. It codes for CASSFRPNTRQYF.

This clonotype was counted between two and nine times. The V and J genes are TRBV11-2 and TRBJ1-4, with 9 bases that match TRBD1. Trimming cost V 1 base and J 7 bases; bases outside gene matches: 7. The V gene's germline CDR1 is SGHAT and CDR2 FQNNGV. There are 16 residues in the CDR3. The CDR3 is CASSLVYRGPSEKLFF. CDR3 bases: TGTGCCAGCAGCTTAGTCTACAGGGGGCCGAGTGAAAAACTGTTTTTT.

The genes are TRBV13 and TRBJ2-5; 12 bases map to TRBD2. Germline V lookup: CDR1 PRHDT, CDR2 FYEKMQ (reference sequence). CDR3 length: 17 residues. With V trimmed by 2 bases and J by 5 bases, 9 bases remained unmatched. The CDR3 reads CASSLRLAGGPRETQYF. The CDR3 DNA follows: TGTGCCAGCAGCTTAAGGCTAGCGGGAGGGCCTCGTGAGACCCAGTACTTC.

J is TRBJ2-5 and V is TRBV24-1; no clear D gene. CDR3 length: 14 residues. The V gene's germline CDR1 is KGHDR and CDR2 SFDVKD. With 6 bases removed from V and 5 bases from J, the gap between germline ends came to 15 bases. The CDR3 protein is CATSSHLSVETQYF. The CDR3 bases are TGTGCCACCAGTTCGCATCTAAGCGTGGAGACCCAGTACTTC.

A few counts support this clonotype. The rearrangement joins TRBV18 to TRBJ1-2; TRBD1 is a possible D gene (5 bases). Germline CDR1 KGHSH, CDR2 LQKENI. The CDR3 consists of 15 residues. V lost 3 bases, J lost 4 bases, and 15 bases lay in between. CDR3 nucleotide sequence: TGTGCCAGCTCACCGGATCAGGGCCGTACCTATGGCTACACCTTC. It is translated as CASSPDQGRTYGYTF.

The J gene is TRBJ2-1, the V gene TRBV7-3, with D perhaps matching TRBD2 (5 bases). The CDR3 runs 14 residues. Trimming removed 2 bases at V and 6 bases at J, with 11 bases between. The germline V gene has CDR1 SGHTA and CDR2 FQGTGA. The CDR3 DNA reads TGTGCCAGCAGCTTACTGGGGAGAAGCAATGAGCAGTTCTTC. Amino acid sequence: CASSLLGRSNEQFF. The full variable domain, completed using reference TRBV7-3 and TRBJ2-1, is GAGVSQTPSNKVTEKGKYVELRCDPISGHTALYWYRQSLGQGPEFLIYFQGTGAADDSGLPNDRFFAVRPEGSVSTLKIQRTERGDSAVYLCASSLLGRSNEQFFGPGTRLTVL.

This chain uses TRBV30 with TRBJ1-2, with D possibly being TRBD1 (6 bases). Trimming left V 1 base short and J 8 bases short, with 14 bases between. The germline gives CDR1 GTSNPN, CDR2 SVGIG (reference sequence). This CDR3 comprises 13 residues. CDR3 DNA: TGTGCCTGGAGTGGTTCGGGGGCGATCGGCTACACCTTC. This sequence encodes CAWSGSGAIGYTF.

This clonotype showed up just a few times. The genes are TRBV11-2 and TRBJ2-5; TRBD2 matches 7 bases. Germline V gene lookup returns CDR1 SGHAT and CDR2 FQNNGV. The CDR3 is 14 amino acids. V lost 7 bases and J lost 4; bases outside the gene matches: 9. CDR3: CASNTWEGGETQYF. The DNA for the CDR3 is TGTGCCAGCAACACTTGGGAGGGAGGAGAGACCCAGTACTTC.